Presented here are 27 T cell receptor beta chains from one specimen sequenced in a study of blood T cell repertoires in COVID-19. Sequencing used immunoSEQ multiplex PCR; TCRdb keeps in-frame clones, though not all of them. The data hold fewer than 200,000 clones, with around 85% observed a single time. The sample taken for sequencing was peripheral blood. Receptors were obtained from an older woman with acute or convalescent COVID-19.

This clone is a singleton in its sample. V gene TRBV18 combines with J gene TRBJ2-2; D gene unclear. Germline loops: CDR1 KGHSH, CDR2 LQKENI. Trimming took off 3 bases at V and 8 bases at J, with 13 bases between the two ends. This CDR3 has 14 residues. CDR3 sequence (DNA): TGTGCCAGCTCACCTCTCGACTCGCGAGGGGAGCTGTTTTTT. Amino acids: CASSPLDSRGELFF.

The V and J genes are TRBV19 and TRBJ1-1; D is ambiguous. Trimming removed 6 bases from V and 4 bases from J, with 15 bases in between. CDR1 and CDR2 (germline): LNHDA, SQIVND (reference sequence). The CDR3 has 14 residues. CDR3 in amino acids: CASRFDTLGTEAFF. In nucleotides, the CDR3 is TGTGCCAGTAGGTTCGACACCCTGGGCACTGAAGCTTTCTTT.

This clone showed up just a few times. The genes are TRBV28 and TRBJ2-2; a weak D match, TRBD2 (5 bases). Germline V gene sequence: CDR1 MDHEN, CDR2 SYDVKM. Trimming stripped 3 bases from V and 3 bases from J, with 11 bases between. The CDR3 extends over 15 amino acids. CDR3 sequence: CASSFEGEDTGELFF. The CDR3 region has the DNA TGTGCCAGCAGTTTCGAGGGAGAGGACACCGGGGAGCTGTTTTTT.

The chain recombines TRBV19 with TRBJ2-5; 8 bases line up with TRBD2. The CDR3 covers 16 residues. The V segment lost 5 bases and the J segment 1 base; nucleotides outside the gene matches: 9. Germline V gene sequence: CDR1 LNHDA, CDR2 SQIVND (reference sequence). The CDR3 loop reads CASSRRSGKAQETQYF. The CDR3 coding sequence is TGTGCCAGTAGTCGCCGTAGCGGGAAGGCCCAAGAGACCCAGTACTTC.

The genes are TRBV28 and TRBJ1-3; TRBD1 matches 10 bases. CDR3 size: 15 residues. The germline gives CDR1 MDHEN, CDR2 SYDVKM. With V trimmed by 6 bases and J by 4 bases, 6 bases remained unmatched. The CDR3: CASRGGQGVGNTIYF. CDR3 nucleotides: TGTGCCAGCAGGGGTGGACAGGGGGTAGGAAACACCATATATTTT.

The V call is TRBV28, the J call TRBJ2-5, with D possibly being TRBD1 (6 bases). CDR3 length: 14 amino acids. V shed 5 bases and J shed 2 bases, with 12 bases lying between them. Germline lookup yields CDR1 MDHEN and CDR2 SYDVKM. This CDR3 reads CASSEQGGQETQYF. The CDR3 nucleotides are TGTGCCAGCAGTGAACAGGGTGGGCAAGAGACCCAGTACTTC.

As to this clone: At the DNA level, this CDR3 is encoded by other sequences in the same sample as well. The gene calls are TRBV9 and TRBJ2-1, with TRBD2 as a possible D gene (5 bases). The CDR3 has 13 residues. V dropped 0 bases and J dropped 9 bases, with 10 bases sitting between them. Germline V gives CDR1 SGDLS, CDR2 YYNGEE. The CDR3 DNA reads TGTGCCAGCAGCGTAGGGCTAGCAGGTGAGCAGTTCTTC. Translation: CASSVGLAGEQFF.

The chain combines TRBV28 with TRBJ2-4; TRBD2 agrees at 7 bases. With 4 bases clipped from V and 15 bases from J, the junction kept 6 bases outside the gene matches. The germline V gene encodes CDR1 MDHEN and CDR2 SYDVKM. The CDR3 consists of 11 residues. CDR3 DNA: TGTGCCAGCAGTTCGGGAGGCCGGGGGTACTTC. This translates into CASSSGGRGYF.

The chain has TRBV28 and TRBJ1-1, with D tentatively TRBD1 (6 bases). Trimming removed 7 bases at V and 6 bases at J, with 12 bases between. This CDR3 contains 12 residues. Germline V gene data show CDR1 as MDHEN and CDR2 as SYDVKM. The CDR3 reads CASTVGGAEAFF. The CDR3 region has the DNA TGTGCCAGCACCGTAGGGGGGGCTGAAGCTTTCTTT.

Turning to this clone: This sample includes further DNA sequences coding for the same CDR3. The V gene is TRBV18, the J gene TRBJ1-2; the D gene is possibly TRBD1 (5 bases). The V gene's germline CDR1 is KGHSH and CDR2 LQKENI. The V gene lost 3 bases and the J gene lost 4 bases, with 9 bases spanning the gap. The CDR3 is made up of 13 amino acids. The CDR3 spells CASSPGTSYGYTF. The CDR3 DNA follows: TGTGCCAGCTCACCCGGGACTTCCTATGGCTACACCTTC.

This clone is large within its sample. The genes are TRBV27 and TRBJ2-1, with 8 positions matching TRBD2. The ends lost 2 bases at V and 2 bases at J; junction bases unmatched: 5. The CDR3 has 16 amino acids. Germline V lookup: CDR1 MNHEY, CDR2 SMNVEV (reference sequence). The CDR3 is CASSLTSGNPYNEQFF. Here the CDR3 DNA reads TGTGCCAGCAGTTTAACTAGCGGCAATCCCTACAATGAGCAGTTCTTC.

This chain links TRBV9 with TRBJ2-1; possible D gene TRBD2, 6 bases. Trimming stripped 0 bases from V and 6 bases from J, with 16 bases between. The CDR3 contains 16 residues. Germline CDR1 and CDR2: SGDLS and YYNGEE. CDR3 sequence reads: CASSVAGAGLANEQFF. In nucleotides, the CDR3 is TGTGCCAGCAGCGTAGCGGGAGCGGGTCTTGCCAATGAGCAGTTCTTC.

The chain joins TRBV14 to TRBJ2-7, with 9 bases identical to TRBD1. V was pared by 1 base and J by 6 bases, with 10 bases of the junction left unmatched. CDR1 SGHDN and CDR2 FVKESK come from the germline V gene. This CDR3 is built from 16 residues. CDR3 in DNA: TGTGCCAGCAGCCAAGCAGGGACAGGGCTAGTTGGCGAGCAGTACGTC. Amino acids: CASSQAGTGLVGEQYV.

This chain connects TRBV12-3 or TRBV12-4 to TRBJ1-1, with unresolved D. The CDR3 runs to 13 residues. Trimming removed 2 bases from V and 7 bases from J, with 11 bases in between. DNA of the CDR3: TGTGCCAGCAGTTTACGGCCAGGCGTTGAAGCTTTCTTT. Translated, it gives CASSLRPGVEAFF.

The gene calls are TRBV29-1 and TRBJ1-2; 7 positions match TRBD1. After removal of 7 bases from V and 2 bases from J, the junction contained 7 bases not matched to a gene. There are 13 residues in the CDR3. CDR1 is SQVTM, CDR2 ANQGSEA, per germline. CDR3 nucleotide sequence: TGCAGCGGATCGACAGGGAAGAACTATGGCTACACCTTC. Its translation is CSGSTGKNYGYTF.

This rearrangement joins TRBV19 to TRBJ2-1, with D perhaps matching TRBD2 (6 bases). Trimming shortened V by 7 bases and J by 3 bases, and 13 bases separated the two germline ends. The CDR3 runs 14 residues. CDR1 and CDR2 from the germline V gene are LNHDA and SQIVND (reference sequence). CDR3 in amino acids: CASNRRDVYNEQFF. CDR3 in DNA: TGTGCCAGTAATAGGCGGGACGTCTACAATGAGCAGTTCTTC.

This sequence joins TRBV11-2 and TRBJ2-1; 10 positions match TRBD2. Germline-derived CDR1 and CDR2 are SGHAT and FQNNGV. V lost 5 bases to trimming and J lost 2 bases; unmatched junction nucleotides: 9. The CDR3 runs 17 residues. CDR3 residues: CASSARPLAGAYNEQFF. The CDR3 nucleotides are TGTGCCAGCAGCGCCCGCCCCCTAGCGGGAGCCTACAATGAGCAGTTCTTC.

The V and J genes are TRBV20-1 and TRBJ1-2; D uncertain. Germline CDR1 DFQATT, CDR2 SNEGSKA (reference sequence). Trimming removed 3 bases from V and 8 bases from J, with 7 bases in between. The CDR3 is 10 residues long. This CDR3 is CSAREAGYTF. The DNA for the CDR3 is TGCAGTGCTAGGGAGGCGGGCTACACCTTC.

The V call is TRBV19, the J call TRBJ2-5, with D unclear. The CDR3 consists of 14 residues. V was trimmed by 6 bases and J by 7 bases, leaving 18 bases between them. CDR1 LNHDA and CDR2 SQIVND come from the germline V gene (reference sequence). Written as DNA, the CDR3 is TGTGCCAGTAGACTCCAAGTTGGTCCGGGGACCCAGTACTTC. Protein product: CASRLQVGPGTQYF.

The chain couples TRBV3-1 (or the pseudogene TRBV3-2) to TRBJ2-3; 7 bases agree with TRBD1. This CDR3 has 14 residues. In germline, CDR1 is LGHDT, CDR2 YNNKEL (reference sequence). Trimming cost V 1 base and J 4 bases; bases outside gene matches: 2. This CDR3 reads CASSQGTGSDTQYF. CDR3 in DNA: TGTGCCAGCAGCCAAGGGACAGGCTCAGATACGCAGTATTTT.

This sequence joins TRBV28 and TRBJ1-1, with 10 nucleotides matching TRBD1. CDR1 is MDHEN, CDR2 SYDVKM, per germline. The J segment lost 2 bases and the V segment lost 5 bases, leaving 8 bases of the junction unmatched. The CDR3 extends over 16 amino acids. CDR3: CASSRGQGVINTEAFF. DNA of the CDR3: TGTGCCAGCAGTAGAGGACAGGGGGTTATCAACACTGAAGCTTTCTTT.

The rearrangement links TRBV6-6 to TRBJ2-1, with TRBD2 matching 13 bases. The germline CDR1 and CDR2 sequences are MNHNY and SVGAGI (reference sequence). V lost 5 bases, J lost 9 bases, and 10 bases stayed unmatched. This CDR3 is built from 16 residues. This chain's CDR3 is CASSGRGLAGVGEQFF. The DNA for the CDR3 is TGTGCCAGCAGTGGCCGTGGACTAGCGGGAGTTGGTGAGCAGTTCTTC.

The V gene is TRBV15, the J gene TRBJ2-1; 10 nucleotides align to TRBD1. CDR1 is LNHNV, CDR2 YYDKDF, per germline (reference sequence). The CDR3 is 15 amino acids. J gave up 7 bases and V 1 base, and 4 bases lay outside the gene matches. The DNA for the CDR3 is TGTGCCACCAGCAGAGTGGGGACAGGGGATAATGAGCAGTTCTTC. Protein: CATSRVGTGDNEQFF.

This CDR3 is CATLQGPSSYEQYV. In DNA form, the CDR3 reads TGTGCCACCTTACAGGGGCCTAGCTCCTACGAGCAGTACGTC. The chain links TRBV10-3 to TRBJ2-7, with 7 bases that match TRBD1. Germline V gene sequence: CDR1 ENHRY, CDR2 SYGVKD. The CDR3 is made up of 14 amino acids. V lost 10 bases to trimming and J lost 0 bases; unmatched junction nucleotides: 9.

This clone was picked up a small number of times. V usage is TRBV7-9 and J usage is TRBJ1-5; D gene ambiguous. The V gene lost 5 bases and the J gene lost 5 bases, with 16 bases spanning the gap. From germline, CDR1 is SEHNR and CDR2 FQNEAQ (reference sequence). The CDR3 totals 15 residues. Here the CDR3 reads CASSLSGGVHQPQHF. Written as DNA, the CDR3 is TGTGCCAGCAGCCTGTCGGGAGGAGTCCATCAGCCCCAGCATTTT.

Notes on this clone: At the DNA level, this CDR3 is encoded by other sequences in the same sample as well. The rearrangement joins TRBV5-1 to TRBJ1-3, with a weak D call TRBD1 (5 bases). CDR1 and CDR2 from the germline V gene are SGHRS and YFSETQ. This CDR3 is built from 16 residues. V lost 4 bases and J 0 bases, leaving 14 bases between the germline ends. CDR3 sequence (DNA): TGCGCCAGCAGCCCGGACGGGGGAGCCTCTGGAAACACCATATATTTT. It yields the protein CASSPDGGASGNTIYF.

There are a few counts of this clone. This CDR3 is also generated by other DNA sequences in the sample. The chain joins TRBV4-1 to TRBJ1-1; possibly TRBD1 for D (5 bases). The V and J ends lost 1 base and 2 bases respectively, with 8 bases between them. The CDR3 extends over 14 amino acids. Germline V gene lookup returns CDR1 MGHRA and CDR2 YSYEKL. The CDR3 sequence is CASSQGQLNTEAFF. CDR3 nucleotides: TGCGCCAGCAGCCAAGGACAGCTTAACACTGAAGCTTTCTTT.